Sequencing of this T cell receptor beta chain was carried out in a study of T cell responses to AZD1222 COVID-19 vaccine. Findings and limits, study-wide: Increased Spike-specific TCR breadth and depth were observed after two AZD1222 doses.

CDR1 and CDR2 (germline): SGHTA, FQGNSA. This CDR3 region has 14 residues. Trimming took 2 bases from V and 9 from J, leaving 14 bases between them. Using immunoSEQ multiplex PCR, the repertoire was profiled, and TCRdb retains in-frame clones only, with some absent. The table includes 130,000 or so clones, roughly 86% detected once. Details on this clone: Its antigen is unidentified.

The chain carries TRBV7-2 and TRBJ2-1; tentative D call: TRBD2 (7 bases). The sample in question was peripheral blood, obtained on day 0 of AZD1222 vaccination. This sequence originates from an adult in good health. CDR3 DNA: TGTGCCAGCAGCTTACGGTGGGGGGGCTCTGAGCAGTTCTTC. It yields the protein CASSLRWGGSEQFF. Using reference TRBV7-2 and TRBJ2-1 for the parts outside the CDR3, the full variable domain is GAGVSQSPSNKVTEKGKDVELRCDPISGHTALYWYRQSLGQGLEFLIYFQGNSAPDKSGLPSDRFSAERTGGSVSTLTIQRTQQEDSAVYLCASSLRWGGSEQFFGPGTRLTVL.